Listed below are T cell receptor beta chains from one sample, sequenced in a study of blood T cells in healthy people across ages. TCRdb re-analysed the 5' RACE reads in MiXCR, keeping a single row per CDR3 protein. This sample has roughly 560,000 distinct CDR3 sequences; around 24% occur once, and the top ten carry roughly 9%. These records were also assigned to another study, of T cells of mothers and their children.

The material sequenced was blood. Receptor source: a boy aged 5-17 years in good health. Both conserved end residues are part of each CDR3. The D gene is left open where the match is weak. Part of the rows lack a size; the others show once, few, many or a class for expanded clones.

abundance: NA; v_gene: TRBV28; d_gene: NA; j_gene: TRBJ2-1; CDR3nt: TGTGCCAGCAGTTCCGCACCTCAGTTCTTC; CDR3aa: CASSSAPQFF
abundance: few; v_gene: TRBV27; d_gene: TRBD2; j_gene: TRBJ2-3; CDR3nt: TGTGCCAGCAGTTTATCGAGGAGGCAGGGAGGGTTAGGCACAGATACGCAGTATTTT; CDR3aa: CASSLSRRQGGLGTDTQYF
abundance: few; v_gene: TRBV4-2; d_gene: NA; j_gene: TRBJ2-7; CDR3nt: TGTGCCAGCAGCCCCTTCGTCGACGGGTCTAAATCATCCGAGCAGTACTTC; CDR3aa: CASSPFVDGSKSSEQYF
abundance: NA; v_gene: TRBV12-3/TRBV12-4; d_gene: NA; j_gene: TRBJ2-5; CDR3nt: TGTGCCAGCAGTTTGAGGTCGCGGTGGGTGTTGGAACGGGAGATGCAAGAGACCCAGTACTTC; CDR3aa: CASSLRSRWVLEREMQETQYF
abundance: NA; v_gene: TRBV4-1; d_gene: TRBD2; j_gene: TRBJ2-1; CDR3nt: TGCGCCAGCAGTCAAGATAACCGGCTAGCGGGAGGATACAATGAGCAGTTCTTC; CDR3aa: CASSQDNRLAGGYNEQFF
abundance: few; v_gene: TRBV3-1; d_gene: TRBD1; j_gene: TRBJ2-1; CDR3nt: TGTGCCAGCAGCCAACCCGGGACAGGGGACAATGAGCAGTTCTTC; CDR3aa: CASSQPGTGDNEQFF
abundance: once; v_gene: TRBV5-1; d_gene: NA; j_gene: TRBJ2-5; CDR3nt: TGCGCCAGCAGCTTCCAGAAAGAGACCCAGTACTTC; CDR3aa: CASSFQKETQYF
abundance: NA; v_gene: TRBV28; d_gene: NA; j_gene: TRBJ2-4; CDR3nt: TGTGCCAGCAGTTTTGGTATAGCCGAAAACATTCAGTACTTC; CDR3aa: CASSFGIAENIQYF
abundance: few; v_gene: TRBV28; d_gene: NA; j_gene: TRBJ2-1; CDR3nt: TGTGCCAGCAGTTTAAGCGGTAACACCGGATTCTTC; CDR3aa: CASSLSGNTGFF
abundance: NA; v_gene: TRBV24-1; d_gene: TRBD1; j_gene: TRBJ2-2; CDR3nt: TGTGCCACCAGTGAGGGGACAGGGGTTATCACCGGGGAGCTGTTTTTT; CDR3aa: CATSEGTGVITGELFF
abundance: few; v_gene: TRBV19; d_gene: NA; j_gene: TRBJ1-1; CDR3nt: TGTGCCAGTAGTATTGCGCGGGATTCGGACACTGAAGCTTTCTTT; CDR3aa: CASSIARDSDTEAFF
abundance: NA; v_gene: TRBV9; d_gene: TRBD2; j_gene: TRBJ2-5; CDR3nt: TGTGCCAGCAGCCTTTCGGGACTAGCGGACCAAGAGACCCAGTACTTC; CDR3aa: CASSLSGLADQETQYF
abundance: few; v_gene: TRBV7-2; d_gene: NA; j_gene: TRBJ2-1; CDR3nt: TGTGCCAGCAGCTTAGCGCTGGGGCAGCAGTTCTTC; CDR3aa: CASSLALGQQFF
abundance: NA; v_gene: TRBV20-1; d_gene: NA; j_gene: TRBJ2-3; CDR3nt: TGCAGTGCTAAAGCCGGTCCTCGTGGAGATACGCAGTATTTT; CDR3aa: CSAKAGPRGDTQYF
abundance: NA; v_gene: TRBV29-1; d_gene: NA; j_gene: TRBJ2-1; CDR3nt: TGCAGCGTTCTGGACAATGAGCAGTTCTTC; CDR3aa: CSVLDNEQFF
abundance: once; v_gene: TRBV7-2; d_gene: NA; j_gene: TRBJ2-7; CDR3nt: TGTGCCAGCAGCCGGGACCGCCAAAGAACCTACGAGCAGTACTTC; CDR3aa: CASSRDRQRTYEQYF
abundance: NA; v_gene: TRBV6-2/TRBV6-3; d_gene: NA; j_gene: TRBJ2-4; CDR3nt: TGTGCCAGCAGTCAGGGCAAAAACATTCAGTACTTC; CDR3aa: CASSQGKNIQYF
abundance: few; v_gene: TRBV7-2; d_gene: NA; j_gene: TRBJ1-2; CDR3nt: TGTGCCAGCAGCTTACAAACTAACTATGGCTACACCTTC; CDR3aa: CASSLQTNYGYTF
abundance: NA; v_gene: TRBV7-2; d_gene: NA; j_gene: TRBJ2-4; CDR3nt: TGTGCCAGCAGCTTTATCCGTGCGGCCAAGAACATTCAGTACTTC; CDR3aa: CASSFIRAAKNIQYF
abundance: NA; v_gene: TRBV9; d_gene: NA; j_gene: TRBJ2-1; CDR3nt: TGTGCCAGCAGCGCAGCTTTACTCCACGGGGGCTCCTACAATGAGCAGTTCTTC; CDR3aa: CASSAALLHGGSYNEQFF
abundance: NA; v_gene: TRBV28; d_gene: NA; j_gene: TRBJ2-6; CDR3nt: TGTGCCAGCAGCGAACCGGGACGGAACTCTGGGGCCAACGTCCTGACTTTC; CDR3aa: CASSEPGRNSGANVLTF
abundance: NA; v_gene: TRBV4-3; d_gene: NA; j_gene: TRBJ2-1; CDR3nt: TGCGCCAGCAGCCAAGAAGGCTCTTACAACTACAATGAGCAGTTCTTC; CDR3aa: CASSQEGSYNYNEQFF
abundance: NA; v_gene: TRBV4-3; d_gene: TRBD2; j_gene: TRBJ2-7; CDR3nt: TGCGCCAGCAGTCCGGGACTAGCGGCCTCCTACGAGCAGTACTTC; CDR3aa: CASSPGLAASYEQYF
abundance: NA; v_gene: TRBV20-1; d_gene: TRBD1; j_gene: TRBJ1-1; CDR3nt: TGCAGTGCTGTCAGGACAGGCCCCGGGGGCACTGAAGCTTTCTTT; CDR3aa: CSAVRTGPGGTEAFF
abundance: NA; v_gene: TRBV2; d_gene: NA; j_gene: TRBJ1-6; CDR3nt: TGTGCCAGCATCGGACATAGGAATTCACCCCTCCACTTT; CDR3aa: CASIGHRNSPLHF
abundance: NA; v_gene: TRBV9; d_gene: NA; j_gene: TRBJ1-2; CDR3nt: TGTGCCAGCAGCGGCCGGAGCGACTATGGCTACACCTTC; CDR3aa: CASSGRSDYGYTF
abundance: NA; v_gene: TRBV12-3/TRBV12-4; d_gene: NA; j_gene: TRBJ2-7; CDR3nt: TGTGCCAGCAGTTTGGGGGCGGTCGCGGACGAGCAGTACTTC; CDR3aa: CASSLGAVADEQYF
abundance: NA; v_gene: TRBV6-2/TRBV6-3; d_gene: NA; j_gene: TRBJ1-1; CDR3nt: TGTGCCAGCAGTTCCCTCGGAGAGAGGGGGACTGAAGCTTTCTTT; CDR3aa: CASSSLGERGTEAFF
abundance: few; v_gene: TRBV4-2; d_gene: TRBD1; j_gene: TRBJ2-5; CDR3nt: TGTGCCAGCAGCCTAAGACGACAGGGGATAGGACAAGAGACCCAGTACTTC; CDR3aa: CASSLRRQGIGQETQYF
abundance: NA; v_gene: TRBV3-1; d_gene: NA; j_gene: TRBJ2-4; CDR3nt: TGTGCCAGCAGCCTTACAGGGACGAAGGCCAAAAACATTCAGTACTTC; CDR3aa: CASSLTGTKAKNIQYF
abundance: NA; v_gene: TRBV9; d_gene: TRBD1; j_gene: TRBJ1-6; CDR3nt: TGTGCCAGCAGCGACTTTGGACAGGGGCGTTCACCCCTCCACTTT; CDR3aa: CASSDFGQGRSPLHF
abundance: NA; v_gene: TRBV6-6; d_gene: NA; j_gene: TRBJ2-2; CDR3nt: TGTGCCAGCAGCCCGAGGGGCCGGAACACCGGGGAGCTGTTTTTT; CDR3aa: CASSPRGRNTGELFF
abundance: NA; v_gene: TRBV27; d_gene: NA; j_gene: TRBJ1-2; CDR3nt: TGTGCCAGCAGTTGGGGCCAGGGATATGGCTACACCTTC; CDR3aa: CASSWGQGYGYTF
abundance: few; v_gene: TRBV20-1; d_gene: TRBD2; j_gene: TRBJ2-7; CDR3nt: TGCAGTACTTCCCCGGGGGGTTCATACGAGCAGTACTTC; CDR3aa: CSTSPGGSYEQYF
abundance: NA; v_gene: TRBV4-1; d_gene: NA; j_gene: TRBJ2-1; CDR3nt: TGCGCCAGCAGCCAGAGGGTTTCCCAGGGAACGGCCTACAATGAGCAGTTCTTC; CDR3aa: CASSQRVSQGTAYNEQFF
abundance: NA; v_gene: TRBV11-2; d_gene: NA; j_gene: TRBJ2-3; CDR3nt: TGTGCCAGCAGCTTAGATATCTCTGGCGGCACAGATACGCAGTATTTT; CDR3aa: CASSLDISGGTDTQYF
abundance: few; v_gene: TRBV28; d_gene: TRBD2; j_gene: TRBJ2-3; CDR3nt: TGTGCCAGCAGTCGACGGGAGGGCCCGGCAGATACGCAGTATTTT; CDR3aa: CASSRREGPADTQYF
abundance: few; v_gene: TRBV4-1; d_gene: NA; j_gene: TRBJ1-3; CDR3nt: TGCGCCAGCAGCACGCAAACAGGGAACTCTGGAAACACCATATATTTT; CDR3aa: CASSTQTGNSGNTIYF
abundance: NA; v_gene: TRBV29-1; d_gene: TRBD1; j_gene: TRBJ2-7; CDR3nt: TGCAGCGTTGGCGCCGACAGGGGAGGTGAGCAGTACTTC; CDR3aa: CSVGADRGGEQYF